Sequencing of this T cell receptor beta chain was carried out in a study of long-term antiretroviral therapy in people with HIV. V was clipped by 0 bases and J by 0 bases, with 10 bases between them. Germline V gene data show CDR1 as LNHNV and CDR2 as YYDKDF (reference sequence). The CDR3 has 16 residues. Researchers ran immunoSEQ v3.0 at survey level. Profiling relied on immunoSEQ multiplex PCR, and the TCRdb table lists in-frame clones only, not all of them. The sample holds 25,000 to 35,000 clones, approximately 93% seen once. The clonotype was recovered from a woman in her thirties or forties with HIV. The rearrangement uses TRBV15 and TRBJ2-3; D ambiguous. Here the sequenced sample was unsorted PBMCs, taken around 6.5 years after starting antiretroviral therapy. Written as DNA, the CDR3 is TGTGCCACCAGCAGAGATCGCCGGTCTAGCACAGATACGCAGTATTTT. It is translated as CATSRDRRSSTDTQYF.